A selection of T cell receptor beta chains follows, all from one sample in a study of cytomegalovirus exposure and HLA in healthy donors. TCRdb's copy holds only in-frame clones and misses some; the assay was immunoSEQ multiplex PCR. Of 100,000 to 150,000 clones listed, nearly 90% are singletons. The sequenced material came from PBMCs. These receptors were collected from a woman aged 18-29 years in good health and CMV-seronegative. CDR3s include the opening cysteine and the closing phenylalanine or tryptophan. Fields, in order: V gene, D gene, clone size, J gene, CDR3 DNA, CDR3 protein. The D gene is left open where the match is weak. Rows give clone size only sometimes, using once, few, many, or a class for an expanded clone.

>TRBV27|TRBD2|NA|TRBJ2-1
TGTGCCAGCAGCAAAGCGGGGGATGCGTACAATGAGCAGTTCTTC
CASSKAGDAYNEQFF
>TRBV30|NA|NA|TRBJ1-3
TGTGCTTGCCAGACCGACAGCCCCTCTGGAAACACCATATATTTT
CACQTDSPSGNTIYF
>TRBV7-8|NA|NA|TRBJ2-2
TGTGCCAGCAGCTTAGCATACGTCATTAGTACCGGGGAGCTGTTTTTT
CASSLAYVISTGELFF
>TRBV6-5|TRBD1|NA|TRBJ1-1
TGTGCCAGCAGAAGACAGGGAAGACCTGAAGCTTTCTTT
CASRRQGRPEAFF
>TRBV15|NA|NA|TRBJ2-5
TGTGCCACCAGCAAAGGAGGTACCCTGGGGACACAAGAGACCCAGTACTTC
CATSKGGTLGTQETQYF
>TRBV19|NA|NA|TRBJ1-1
TGTGCCAGTAGTTCAGACATTCCGAACACTGAAGCTTTCTTT
CASSSDIPNTEAFF
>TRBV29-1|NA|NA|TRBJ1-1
TGCAGCGTCGAGGGGGTCATGAACACTGAAGCTTTCTTT
CSVEGVMNTEAFF
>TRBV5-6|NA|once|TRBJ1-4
TGTGCCAGCAGCTTGGCCGGGGCAACTAATGAAAAACTGTTTTTT
CASSLAGATNEKLFF
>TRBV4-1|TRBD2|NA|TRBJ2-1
TGCGCCAGCAGCCCGCTAGGGGGGACTAGCGGGACCCCCTACTCCTACAATGAGCAGTTCTTC
CASSPLGGTSGTPYSYNEQFF
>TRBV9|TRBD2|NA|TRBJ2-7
TGTGCCAGCAGCGTAAGATCTAGCGGGCCGACCTACGAGCAGTACTTC
CASSVRSSGPTYEQYF
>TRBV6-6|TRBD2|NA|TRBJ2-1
TGTGCCAGCAGGACTAGCGGGTACAATGAGCAGTTCTTC
CASRTSGYNEQFF
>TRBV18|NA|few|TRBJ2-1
TGTGCCAGCTCACTCTACCGGGACAATGAGCAGTTCTTC
CASSLYRDNEQFF
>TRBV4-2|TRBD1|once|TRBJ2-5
TGTGCCAGCAGCCGGGGACAGGGGAAAGGGACCCAGTACTTC
CASSRGQGKGTQYF
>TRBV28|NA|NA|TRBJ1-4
TGTGCCACTAAAAACCCAAATGAAAAACTGTTTTTT
CATKNPNEKLFF
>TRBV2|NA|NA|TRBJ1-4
TGTGCCAGCAGCGAGGAAGGGGGGGGAAAACTGTTTTTT
CASSEEGGGKLFF
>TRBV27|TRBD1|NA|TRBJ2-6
TGTGCCAGCAGCCGACAGGGGAGCTCTGGGGCCAACGTCCTGACTTTC
CASSRQGSSGANVLTF
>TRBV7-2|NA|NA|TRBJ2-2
TGTGCCAGCAGCTTCGACTCGAACACCGGGGAGCTGTTTTTT
CASSFDSNTGELFF
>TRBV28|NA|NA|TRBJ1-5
TGTGCCAGCAGTTTCAGGATGCAGCCCCAGCATTTT
CASSFRMQPQHF